This T cell receptor (beta chain) was identified during a study of blood T cell repertoires in COVID-19. Study in general: Nucleic acid was either cDNA or gDNA, and it came from T cells, B-cell-depleted T cells, or PBMCs.

Participant ages covered about 18 to 90 years across 24 US areas. The CDR3 has 14 amino acids. The germline gives CDR1 SGHAT, CDR2 FQNNGV. V lost 5 bases and J lost 3; bases outside the gene matches: 5. Profiling relied on immunoSEQ multiplex PCR, and the TCRdb table lists in-frame clones only, not all of them. This table holds about 400,000 clones, roughly 91% found once. The V call is TRBV11-2, the J call TRBJ1-2; 8 positions agree with TRBD1. The material sequenced was PBMCs or T cells enriched from blood (not recorded which). The sequence was obtained from a woman in her twenties or thirties who had recovered from COVID-19. The CDR3 nucleotides read TGTGCCAGCAGCGTCAGGGGGCTTGACTATGGCTACACCTTC. Its protein product is CASSVRGLDYGYTF.